This T cell receptor (beta chain) derives from a study of blood T cell repertoires in COVID-19. Study-wide context: The analysed material was cDNA or gDNA that came from T cells, B-cell-depleted T cells, or PBMCs.

There are 11 residues in the CDR3. Trimming removed 4 bases at V and 8 bases at J, with 8 bases between. CDR1 and CDR2 (germline): SGHNT, YENEEA. Only in-frame clones appear in the TCRdb table, and some are missing; sequencing was by immunoSEQ multiplex PCR. Found here are more than 120,000 clones, about 87% of them singletons; the top ten hold around 38%. The sequence came from a man in his fifties who had recovered from COVID-19. The chain has TRBV11-3 and TRBJ1-1; no reliable D call. Sample: peripheral blood. The CDR3 nucleotides are TGTGCCAGCAGCTACCACAGCGAAGCTTTCTTT. This translates into CASSYHSEAFF. The full variable domain, in which reference TRBV11-3 and TRBJ1-1 provide the parts outside the CDR3, is EAGVVQSPRYKIIEKKQPVAFWCNPISGHNTLYWYLQNLGQGPELLIRYENEEAVDDSQLPKDRFSAERLKGVDSTLKIQPAELGDSAVYLCASSYHSEAFFGQGTRLTVV.